This T cell receptor beta chain was sequenced during a study of blood T cell repertoires in COVID-19. Looking at the study overall: T cells, B-cell-depleted T cells, or PBMCs provided the cDNA or gDNA that served as material.

Per the study methods: By means of reference gene primer amplification, nucleated cell counts were estimated. Here immunoSEQ multiplex PCR was the method, and the copy in TCRdb shows in-frame clones only, minus some. V and J calls and clone size are as listed in that table; D and trimming were resolved from the DNA. The data show 250,000 to 300,000 clones, with 85% seen just once and approximately 5.1% held by the top ten. Only a few counts were recorded for this clone. The clonotype comes from a man in his fifties or sixties with active or convalescent COVID-19. Sequences were obtained from peripheral blood.

The CDR3 DNA reads as TGTGCCAGCAGACGGGACAGAACCGATACGCAGTATTTT. Its protein product is CASRRDRTDTQYF. The chain joins TRBV6-6 to TRBJ2-3; 7 positions agree with TRBD1. Germline CDR1 is MNHNY and CDR2 is SVGAGI (reference sequence). The CDR3 runs to 13 residues. V was pared by 6 bases and J by 6 bases, with 6 bases of the junction left unmatched.